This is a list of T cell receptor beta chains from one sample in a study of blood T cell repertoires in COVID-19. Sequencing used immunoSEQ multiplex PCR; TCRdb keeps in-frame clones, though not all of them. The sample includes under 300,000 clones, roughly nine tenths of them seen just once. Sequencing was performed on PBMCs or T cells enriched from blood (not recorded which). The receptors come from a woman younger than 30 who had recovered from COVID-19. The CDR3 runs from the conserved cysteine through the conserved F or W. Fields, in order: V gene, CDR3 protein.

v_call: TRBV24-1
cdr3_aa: CATWGGVNYGYTF

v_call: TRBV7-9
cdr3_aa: CASSPGRGANSPLHF

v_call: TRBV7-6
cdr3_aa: CASSPVQGASAKNIQYF

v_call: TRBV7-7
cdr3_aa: CASSLVQGENTEAFF

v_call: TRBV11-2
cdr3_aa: CASSPGQPVNTEAFF

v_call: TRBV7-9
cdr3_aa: CASSPTATNEKLFF

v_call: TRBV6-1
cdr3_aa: CASSEGTADYEQYF

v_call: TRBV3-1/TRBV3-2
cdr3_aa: CASSQGGRVEKLFF

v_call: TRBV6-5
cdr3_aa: CASSIPGGHEQYF

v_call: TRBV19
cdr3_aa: CASSMGANQPQHF

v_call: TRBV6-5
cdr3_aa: CASSPLLDRGYGYTF

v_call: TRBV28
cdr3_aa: CASSDDGDKFDEQFF

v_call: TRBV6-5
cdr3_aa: CASSSTLQGGSPLHF

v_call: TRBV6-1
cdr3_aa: CASSEGDRNYEQYF

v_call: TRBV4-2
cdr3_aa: CASSQGGQGYNEQFF

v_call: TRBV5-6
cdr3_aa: CASSLGTGDPTDTQYF

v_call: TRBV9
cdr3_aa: CASSPPRGGGMGEQFF

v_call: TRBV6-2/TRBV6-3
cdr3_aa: CASSYSRGGELFF

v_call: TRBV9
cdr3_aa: CASSTRAPGGSTEAFF

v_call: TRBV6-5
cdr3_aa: CASSYKPPDTEAFF

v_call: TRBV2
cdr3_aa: CASSVQIQETQYF

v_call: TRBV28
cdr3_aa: CATYVGLANTGELFF

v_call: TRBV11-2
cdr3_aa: CASSGLGTGVYEQYF

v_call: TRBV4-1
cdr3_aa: CASRGLANYGYTF

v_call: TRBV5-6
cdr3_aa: CASSLAGTGRGEKLFF

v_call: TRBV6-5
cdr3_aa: CASSLRRGIKQPQHF

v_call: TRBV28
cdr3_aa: CASRWTARPYGYTF

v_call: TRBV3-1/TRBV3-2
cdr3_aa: CASSQERIAGDQYF

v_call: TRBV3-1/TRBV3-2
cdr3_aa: CASSQPGVAMYEQYF

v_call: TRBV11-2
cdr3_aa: CASSSGEGSPLHF

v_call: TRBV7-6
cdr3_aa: CASSLAEGDYNSPLHF

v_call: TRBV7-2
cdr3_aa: CASSLVQGQGTQHF

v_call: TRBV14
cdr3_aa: CASSQLPGSEQYF

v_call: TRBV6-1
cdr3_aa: CASSDDLGDTEAFF

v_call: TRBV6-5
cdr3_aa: CASTQDRGRTEAFF

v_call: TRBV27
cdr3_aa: CASSRDGRSTDTQYF

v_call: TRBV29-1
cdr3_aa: CSVEGLTTNEQYF

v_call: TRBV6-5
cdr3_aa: CASRPGGNGHGYTF

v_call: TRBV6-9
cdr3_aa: CASSYVGANTGELFF

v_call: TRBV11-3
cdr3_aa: CASSLTGGPTHSYEQYF

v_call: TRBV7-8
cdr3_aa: CASSLAAFGGADSPLHF

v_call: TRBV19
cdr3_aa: CARLQGDEQYF

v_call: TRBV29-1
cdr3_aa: CSVGARAEGYTF

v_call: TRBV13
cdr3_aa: CASRLTSFHEQFF

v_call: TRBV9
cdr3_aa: CASSVGPQGYNTEAFF

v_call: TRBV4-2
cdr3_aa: CASSQANSETQYF

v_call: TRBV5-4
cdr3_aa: CASSLGTGNTGELFF

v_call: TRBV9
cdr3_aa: CASSGGLADLYNEQFF

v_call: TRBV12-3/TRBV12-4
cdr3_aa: CASSFQLNTEAFF

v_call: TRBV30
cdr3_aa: CAWSSGQGSTEAFF

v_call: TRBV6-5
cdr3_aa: CASTRQYNQPQHF

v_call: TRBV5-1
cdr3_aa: CASSTDRGLNIQYF

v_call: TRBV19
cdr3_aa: CATSGQGINQPQHF

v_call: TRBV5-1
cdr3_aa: CASSLDGTSKETQYF

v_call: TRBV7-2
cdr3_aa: CASSLLAGGLGELFF